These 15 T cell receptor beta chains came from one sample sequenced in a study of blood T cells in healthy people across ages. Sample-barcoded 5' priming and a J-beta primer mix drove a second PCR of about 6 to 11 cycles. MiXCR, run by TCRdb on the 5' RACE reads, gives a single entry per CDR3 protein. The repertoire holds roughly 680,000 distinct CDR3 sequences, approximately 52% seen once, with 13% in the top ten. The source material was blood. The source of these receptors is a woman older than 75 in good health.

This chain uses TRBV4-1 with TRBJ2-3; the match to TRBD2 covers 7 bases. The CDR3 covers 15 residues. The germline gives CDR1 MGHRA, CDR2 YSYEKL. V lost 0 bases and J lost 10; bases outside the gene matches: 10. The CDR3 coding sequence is TGCGCCAGCAGCCAAGAACTAGCGAGGTTGGTTGCGCAGTATTTT. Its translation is CASSQELARLVAQYF.

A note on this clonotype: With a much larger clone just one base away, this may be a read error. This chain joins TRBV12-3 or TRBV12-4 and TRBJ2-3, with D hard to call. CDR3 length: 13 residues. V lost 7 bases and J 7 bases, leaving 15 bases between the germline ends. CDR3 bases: TGTGCCAGCACTCGATCCGTCGGGTATACGCAGTATTTT. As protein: CASTRSVGYTQYF.

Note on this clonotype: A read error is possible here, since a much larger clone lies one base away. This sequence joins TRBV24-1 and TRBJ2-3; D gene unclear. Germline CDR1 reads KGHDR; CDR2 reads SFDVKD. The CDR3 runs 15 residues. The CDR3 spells CATSGGASYTATQYF. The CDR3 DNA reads TGTGCCACCAGTGGAGGAGCTTCCTACACAGCTACGCAGTATTTT.

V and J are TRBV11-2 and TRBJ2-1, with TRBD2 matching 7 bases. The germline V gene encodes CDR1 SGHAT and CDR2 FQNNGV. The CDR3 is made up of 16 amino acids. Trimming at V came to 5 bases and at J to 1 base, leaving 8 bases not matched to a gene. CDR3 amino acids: CASSPLGGGSYNEQFF. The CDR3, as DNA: TGTGCCAGCAGCCCCTTGGGGGGGGGTTCCTACAATGAGCAGTTCTTC.

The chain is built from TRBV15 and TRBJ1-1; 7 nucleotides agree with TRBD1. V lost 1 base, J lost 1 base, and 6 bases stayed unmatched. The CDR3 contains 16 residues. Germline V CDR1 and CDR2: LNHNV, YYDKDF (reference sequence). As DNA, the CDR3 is TGTGCCACCAGCAGAGGCCCGGGACAGAAGAACACTGAAGCTTTCTTT. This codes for CATSRGPGQKNTEAFF.

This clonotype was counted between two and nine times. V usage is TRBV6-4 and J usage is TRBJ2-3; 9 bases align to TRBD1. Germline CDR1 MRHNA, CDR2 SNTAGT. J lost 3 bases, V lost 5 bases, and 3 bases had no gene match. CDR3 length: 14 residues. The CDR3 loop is CASSTTGGTDTQYF. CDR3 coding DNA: TGTGCCAGCAGTACGACAGGGGGAACAGATACGCAGTATTTT.

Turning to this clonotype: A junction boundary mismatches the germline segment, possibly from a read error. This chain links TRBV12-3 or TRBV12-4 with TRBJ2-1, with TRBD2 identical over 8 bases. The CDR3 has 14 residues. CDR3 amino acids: CASSLASGYSEQFF. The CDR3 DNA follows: TGTGCCAGCAGCCTCGCTAGCGGGTACAGTGAGCAGTTCTTC.

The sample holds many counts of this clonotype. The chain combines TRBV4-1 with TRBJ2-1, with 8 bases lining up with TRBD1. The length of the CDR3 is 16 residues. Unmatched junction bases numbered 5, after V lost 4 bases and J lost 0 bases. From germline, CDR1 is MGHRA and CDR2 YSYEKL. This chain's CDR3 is CASSRWTGSSYNEQFF. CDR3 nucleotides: TGCGCCAGCAGCCGGTGGACAGGGAGCTCCTACAATGAGCAGTTCTTC.

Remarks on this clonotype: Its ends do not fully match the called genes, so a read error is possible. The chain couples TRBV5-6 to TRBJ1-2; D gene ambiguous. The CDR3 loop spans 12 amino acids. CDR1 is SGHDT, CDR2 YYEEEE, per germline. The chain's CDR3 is CAISQDGYGYTF. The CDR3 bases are TGTGCCATCAGCCAGGACGGCTATGGCTACACCTTC. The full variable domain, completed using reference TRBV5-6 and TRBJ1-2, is DAGVTQSPTHLIKTRGQQVTLRCSPKSGHDTVSWYQQALGQGPQFIFQYYEEEERQRGNFPDRFSGHQFPNYSSELNVNALLLGDSALYLCAISQDGYGYTFGSGTRLTVV.

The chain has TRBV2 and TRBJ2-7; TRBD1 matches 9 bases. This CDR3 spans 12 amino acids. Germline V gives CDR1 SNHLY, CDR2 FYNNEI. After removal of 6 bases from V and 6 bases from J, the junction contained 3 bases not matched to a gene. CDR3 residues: CASSDRGGEQYF. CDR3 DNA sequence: TGTGCCAGCAGCGACAGGGGGGGCGAGCAGTACTTC.

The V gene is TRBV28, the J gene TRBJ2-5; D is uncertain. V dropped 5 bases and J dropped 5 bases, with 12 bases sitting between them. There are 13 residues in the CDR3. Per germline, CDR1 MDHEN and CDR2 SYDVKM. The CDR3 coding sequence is TGTGCCAGCAGTAACCCACGCTGGGAGACCCAGTACTTC. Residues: CASSNPRWETQYF.

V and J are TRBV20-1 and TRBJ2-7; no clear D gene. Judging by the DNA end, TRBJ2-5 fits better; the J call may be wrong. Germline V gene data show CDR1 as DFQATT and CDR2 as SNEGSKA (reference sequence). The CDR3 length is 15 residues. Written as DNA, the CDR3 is TGCAGTGCTAGAGTTGTTGGGCAGTTCAAGAGGACCCAGTACTTC. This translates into CSARVVGQFKRTQYF.

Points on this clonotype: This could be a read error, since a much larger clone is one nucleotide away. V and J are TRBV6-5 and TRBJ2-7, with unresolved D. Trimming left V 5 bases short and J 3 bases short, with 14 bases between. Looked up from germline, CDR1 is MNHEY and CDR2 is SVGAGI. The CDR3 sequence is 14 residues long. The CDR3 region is CASSDRPDGYEQYF. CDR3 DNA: TGTGCCAGCAGTGACCGCCCGGATGGCTACGAGCAGTACTTC.

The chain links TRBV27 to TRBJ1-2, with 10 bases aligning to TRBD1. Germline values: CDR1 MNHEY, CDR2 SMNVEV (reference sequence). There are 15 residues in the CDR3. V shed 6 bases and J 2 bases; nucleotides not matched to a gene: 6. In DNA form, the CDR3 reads TGTGCCAGCAGGTTGTCGGGACAGGGGAACTATGGCTACACCTTC. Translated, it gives CASRLSGQGNYGYTF.

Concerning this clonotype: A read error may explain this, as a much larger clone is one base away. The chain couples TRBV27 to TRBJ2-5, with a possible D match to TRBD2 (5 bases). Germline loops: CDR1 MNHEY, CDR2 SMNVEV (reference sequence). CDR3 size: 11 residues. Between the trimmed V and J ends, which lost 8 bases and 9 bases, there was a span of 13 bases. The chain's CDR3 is CASQAAGAQYF. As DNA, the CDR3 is TGTGCCAGCCAGGCTGCCGGGGCCCAGTACTTC.